This T cell receptor (beta chain) emerged from a study of T cell clones after liver transplantation. Study-level background: Post-transplant blood was tracked for graft-donor-reactive T cell clones identified in a pre-transplant mixed lymphocyte reaction.

Unmatched junction bases numbered 5, after V lost 2 bases and J lost 2 bases. Germline V gene data show CDR1 as MNHEY and CDR2 as SVGAGI. The CDR3 is 15 amino acids. Sequenced by immunoSEQ multiplex PCR; TCRdb stores in-frame clones only, minus some. The repertoire consists of about 12,000 clones, with roughly 74% occurring once and the leading ten covering 31%. This clone was counted only a few times. The receptor comes from a human patient who received a liver transplant. Some T cells may arise from the graft donor. V and J are TRBV6-5 and TRBJ1-1; 7 nucleotides agree with TRBD1. Sequenced here: CD8+ T cells from blood, sampled at the 22-month timepoint. The CDR3 bases are TGTGCCAGCAGTTACCCACAGGGGACTAACACTGAAGCTTTCTTT. The encoded protein is CASSYPQGTNTEAFF.